This T cell receptor (beta chain) was sequenced in a study of T cell changes during pregnancy in multiple sclerosis. The CDR3 covers 15 residues. Germline loops: CDR1 SGHRS, CDR2 YFSETQ. The trim removed 3 bases at V and 0 bases at J, leaving 0 bases unmatched. Only in-frame clones appear in the TCRdb table, and some are missing; sequencing was by immunoSEQ multiplex PCR. Of about 120,000 clones in the sample, 93% are singletons; the top ten hold 6.2%. This chain joins TRBV5-1 and TRBJ2-7; 13 nucleotides match TRBD2. The sequence was obtained from a female donor with multiple sclerosis, enrolled in a pregnancy study. The specimen was peripheral blood, collected before pregnancy. CDR3 nucleotide sequence: TGCGCCAGCAGCTGGACTAGCGGGAGCTCCTACGAGCAGTACTTC. Amino acid sequence: CASSWTSGSSYEQYF. Full variable domain (rest looked up from reference TRBV5-1 and TRBJ2-7): KAGVTQTPRYLIKTRGQQVTLSCSPISGHRSVSWYQQTPGQGLQFLFEYFSETQRNKGNFPGRFSGRQFSNSRSEMNVSTLELGDSALYLCASSWTSGSSYEQYFGPGTRLTVT.